The 17 T cell receptor beta chains reported below all come from one sample, sequenced in a study of long-term antiretroviral therapy in people with HIV. This was the immunoSEQ v3.0 assay at survey level. TCRdb's copy holds only in-frame clones and misses some; the assay was immunoSEQ multiplex PCR. The sample lists more than 20,000 clones; roughly 89% were seen once. Sequencing was performed on unsorted PBMCs, taken 1.8 years before starting antiretroviral therapy. These receptors all stem from a man aged 50-60 years with HIV.

The chain employs TRBV28 and TRBJ2-3; D might be TRBD1 (8 bases). V dropped 3 bases and J dropped 3 bases, with 16 bases sitting between them. In germline, CDR1 is MDHEN, CDR2 SYDVKM. The CDR3 runs to 16 residues. The CDR3 DNA sequence: TGTGCCAGCAGTTTTCGAGACAGGGGAGGGACAGATACGCAGTATTTT. Its translation: CASSFRDRGGTDTQYF.

The chain has TRBV5-4 and TRBJ2-3; 8 bases align to TRBD2. This CDR3 has 14 residues. Losses at the gene ends were 3 bases for V and 5 bases for J; bases not matched to a gene: 5. The germline gives CDR1 SGHNT, CDR2 YYREEE (reference sequence). In DNA form, the CDR3 reads TGTGCCAGCAGCTCCGGAGCGGGGGAAGATACGCAGTATTTT. It encodes CASSSGAGEDTQYF.

For this clone: One end of the junction varies from germline; a read error may be responsible. The rearrangement uses TRBV7-7 and TRBJ2-1; D may correspond to TRBD1 or TRBD2 (6 bases each). Germline-derived CDR1 and CDR2 are SSHAT and FNYEAQ (reference sequence). This CDR3 region has 16 residues. The CDR3 DNA reads as TGTGCTAGCAGCCCCATGGTCGGGGGTCAGGGGAATGAGCAGTTCTTC. Translating it yields CASSPMVGGQGNEQFF. Using reference TRBV7-7 and TRBJ2-1 for the parts outside the CDR3, the full variable domain is GAGVSQSPRYKVTKRGQDVTLRCDPISSHATLYWYQQALGQGPEFLTYFNYEAQPDKSGLPSDRFSAERPEGSISTLTIQRTEQRDSAMYRCASSPMVGGQGNEQFFGPGTRLTVL.

V and J are TRBV11-2 and TRBJ1-1; D unresolved. This CDR3 contains 13 residues. V was clipped by 3 bases and J by 4 bases, with 9 bases between them. Germline CDR1 SGHAT, CDR2 FQNNGV. In DNA form, the CDR3 reads TGTGCCAGCAGCTTCTCGGAGAGCACTGAAGCTTTCTTT. Its translation is CASSFSESTEAFF.

This clone was detected only a few times. The chain joins TRBV5-1 to TRBJ2-7, with 7 bases lining up with TRBD2. V dropped 4 bases and J dropped 0; count of bases not matched to a gene: 1. Germline V CDR1 and CDR2: SGHRS, YFSETQ. The CDR3 runs 13 residues. The CDR3 is CASSRDYSYEQYF. DNA for the CDR3: TGCGCCAGCAGCCGGGACTACTCCTACGAGCAGTACTTC.

This clone was detected a few times. This rearrangement joins TRBV4-1 to TRBJ1-1; no clear D. CDR1 and CDR2 (germline): MGHRA, YSYEKL. Trimming cost V 6 bases and J 1 base, with 12 bases left between them. The CDR3 is 14 amino acids. The CDR3 DNA reads TGCGCCAGCAGAGTAATCAGAGAGAACACTGAAGCTTTCTTT. It encodes CASRVIRENTEAFF.

The rearrangement uses TRBV5-4 and TRBJ2-3, with TRBD1 as a possible D gene (6 bases). CDR1 is SGHNT, CDR2 YYREEE, per germline (reference sequence). This CDR3 contains 14 residues. V was clipped by 4 bases and J by 6 bases, with 15 bases between them. The DNA for the CDR3 is TGTGCCAGCAGCCCGGACAGTGGGACGGATACGCAGTATTTT. Amino acids: CASSPDSGTDTQYF.

The chain links TRBV6-1 to TRBJ1-2, with D perhaps TRBD1 (5 bases). The V and J ends lost 2 bases and 2 bases respectively, with 15 bases between them. The germline V gene encodes CDR1 MNHNS and CDR2 SASEGT. The CDR3 sequence is 16 residues long. The CDR3 reads CASSEMAGWRNYGYTF. CDR3 DNA: TGTGCCAGCAGTGAAATGGCAGGGTGGAGGAACTATGGCTACACCTTC.

This clone was counted a few times. This chain links TRBV5-1 with TRBJ2-7; possibly TRBD1 for D (5 bases). CDR3 length: 15 residues. Trimming removed 2 bases at V and 6 bases at J, with 18 bases between. CDR1 is SGHRS, CDR2 YFSETQ, per germline. CDR3: CASSFGSRGPSEQYF. The CDR3 coding sequence is TGCGCCAGCAGCTTCGGCTCAAGGGGTCCAAGCGAGCAGTACTTC.

V and J are TRBV9 and TRBJ2-7, with TRBD2 matching 8 bases. The CDR3 runs to 15 residues. V dropped 0 bases and J dropped 4; count of bases not matched to a gene: 6. The germline CDR1 and CDR2 sequences are SGDLS and YYNGEE. This chain's CDR3 is CASSVAAGGLYEQYF. The CDR3 coding sequence is TGTGCCAGCAGCGTAGCGGCGGGAGGATTATACGAGCAGTACTTC.

The CDR3, as DNA: TGCAGTGCGGGACAGGGAATTCAGTACTTC. This codes for CSAGQGIQYF. This sequence joins TRBV20-1 and TRBJ2-4; 9 bases line up with TRBD1. This CDR3 is 10 amino acids long. Unmatched junction bases numbered 1, after V lost 6 bases and J lost 10 bases. Germline loops: CDR1 DFQATT, CDR2 SNEGSKA (reference sequence).

The chain uses TRBV6-1 and TRBJ2-3; tentatively, D is TRBD1 (5 bases). V was cut by 3 bases and J by 0 bases, with 10 bases left in between. The CDR3 spans 15 residues. Germline CDR1 is MNHNS and CDR2 is SASEGT. This CDR3 is CASSDTGQSTDTQYF. Written as DNA, the CDR3 is TGTGCCAGCAGTGATACTGGACAAAGCACAGATACGCAGTATTTT.

The CDR3 is CASSLSWDEQFF. In DNA form, the CDR3 reads TGTGCCAGCAGCCTCTCTTGGGATGAGCAGTTCTTC. The chain recombines TRBV9 with TRBJ2-1; D remains ambiguous. Germline-derived CDR1 and CDR2 are SGDLS and YYNGEE. V was pared by 4 bases and J by 8 bases, with 10 bases between. The CDR3 runs to 12 residues.

V usage is TRBV7-6 and J usage is TRBJ2-5, with a weak D call TRBD2 (6 bases). The CDR3 extends over 17 amino acids. The V gene's germline CDR1 is SGHVS and CDR2 FNYEAQ. V lost 6 bases, J lost 7 bases, and 27 bases lay in between. Written as DNA, the CDR3 is TGTGCCAGCAGGCCCGATCAAACTCTAGCGAGCGAAGGGACCCAGTACTTC. Encoded protein: CASRPDQTLASEGTQYF.

The chain employs TRBV29-1 and TRBJ1-2; D perhaps matches TRBD1 (5 bases). Looked up from germline, CDR1 is SQVTM and CDR2 is ANQGSEA. Trimming took off 0 bases at V and 4 bases at J, with 12 bases between the two ends. This CDR3 is 14 amino acids long. This CDR3 is CSVEDLGAGYGYTF. The CDR3 bases are TGCAGCGTTGAAGATCTTGGGGCAGGCTATGGCTACACCTTC.

The chain carries TRBV5-1 and TRBJ2-3; TRBD1 is a possible D gene (6 bases). Trimming shortened V by 4 bases and J by 1 base, and 19 bases separated the two germline ends. The CDR3 loop spans 17 amino acids. Germline V lookup: CDR1 SGHRS, CDR2 YFSETQ. The DNA for the CDR3 is TGCGCCAGCAGCCAAACGGACAGTTCTAGTGGCACAGATACGCAGTATTTT. Its translation is CASSQTDSSSGTDTQYF. The variable domain in full, completed from reference TRBV5-1 and TRBJ2-3, reads KAGVTQTPRYLIKTRGQQVTLSCSPISGHRSVSWYQQTPGQGLQFLFEYFSETQRNKGNFPGRFSGRQFSNSRSEMNVSTLELGDSALYLCASSQTDSSSGTDTQYFGPGTRLTVL.

The J gene is TRBJ2-3, the V gene TRBV5-4, with no clear D. Germline V gene lookup returns CDR1 SGHNT and CDR2 YYREEE (reference sequence). Trimming shortened V by 5 bases and J by 7 bases, and 14 bases separated the two germline ends. The CDR3 loop spans 13 amino acids. The CDR3 DNA sequence: TGTGCCAGCAGGCCGCCAGCGACGAATACGCAGTATTTT. Translated, it gives CASRPPATNTQYF. Together with reference TRBV5-4 and TRBJ2-3, the CDR3 gives the full variable domain: ETGVTQSPTHLIKTRGQQVTLRCSSQSGHNTVSWYQQALGQGPQFIFQYYREEENGRGNFPPRFSGLQFPNYSSELNVNALELDDSALYLCASRPPATNTQYFGPGTRLTVL.